This T cell receptor beta chain was retrieved from a study of a mutant IDH1 vaccine in newly diagnosed glioma. Study-wide context: Earlier therapy was either radiotherapy, temozolomide, or both, and most got both.

The time point here: week 11, during vaccination. Every vaccine dose comprised 300 ug of mutant IDH1 20-mer peptide plus topical imiquimod. Concerning this clone itself: The antigen remains unidentified.

Clones were read by immunoSEQ multiplex PCR, and TCRdb kept only the in-frame ones, dropping some. In the table there are 38,000 or so clones, around 80% of which are singletons. This specimen was peripheral blood mononuclear cells (PBMCs), taken from a glioma patient whose treatment included an IDH1 peptide vaccine. The TCR sequence derives from a woman under 40 with glioma. Some clones in this sample may be carry-over from other donors' samples.

The CDR3: CASSESPTDTQYF. Written as DNA, the CDR3 is TGTGCCAGCAGTGAATCCCCCACAGATACGCAGTATTTT. The J gene is TRBJ2-3, the V gene TRBV2, with no clear D. Germline CDR1 and CDR2: SNHLY and FYNNEI. V lost 2 bases and J 2 bases, leaving 5 bases between the germline ends. This CDR3 is built from 13 residues.